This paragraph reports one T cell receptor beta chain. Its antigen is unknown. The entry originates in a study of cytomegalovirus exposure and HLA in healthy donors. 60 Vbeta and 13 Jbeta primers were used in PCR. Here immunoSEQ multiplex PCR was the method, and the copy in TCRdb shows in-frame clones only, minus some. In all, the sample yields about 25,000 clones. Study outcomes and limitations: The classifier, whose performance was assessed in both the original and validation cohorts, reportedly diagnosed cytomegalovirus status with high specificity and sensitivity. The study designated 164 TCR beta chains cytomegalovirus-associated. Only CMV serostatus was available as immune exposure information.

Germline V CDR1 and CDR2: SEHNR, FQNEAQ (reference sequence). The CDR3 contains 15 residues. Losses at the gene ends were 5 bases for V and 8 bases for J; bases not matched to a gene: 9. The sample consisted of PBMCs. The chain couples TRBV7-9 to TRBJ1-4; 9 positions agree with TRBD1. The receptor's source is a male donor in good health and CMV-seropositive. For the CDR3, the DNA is TGTGCCAGCAGCCTGGGGGACAGGGAAGAAGAAAAACTGTTTTTT. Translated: CASSLGDREEEKLFF.